The rows below give T cell receptor beta chains drawn from one sample of a study of shared clonotypes between healthy human individuals. Produced via immunoSEQ multiplex PCR; TCRdb's table is partial and in-frame only. The sample consists of more than 2 million clones, about 94% of them appearing once. Sequencing was carried out using naive CD8+ T cells sorted from blood. These TCRs come from a man between 18 and 35 years old in good health. The CDR3 runs from the conserved cysteine through the conserved F or W. D genes are given only for firm matches. Not all rows give a size; the values are once, few, many and, for expanded clones, a class.

TRBJ2-7 | TRBD1 | TRBV5-4 | NA | TGTGCCAGCAGCTTGCTGGGGACAGGGGCCTACGAGCAGTACTTC | CASSLLGTGAYEQYF
TRBJ1-1 | NA | TRBV30 | NA | TGTGCCTGGACCAGTGGTGGCACTGAAGCTTTCTTT | CAWTSGGTEAFF
TRBJ2-7 | NA | TRBV7-9 | NA | TGTGCCAGCAGCTTAAAGGGGAACATATACGAGCAGTACTTC | CASSLKGNIYEQYF
TRBJ2-1 | NA | TRBV13 | NA | TGTGCCAGCAGCGGCGATAGCGACCAGCCCTACAATGAGCAGTTCTTC | CASSGDSDQPYNEQFF
TRBJ1-2 | TRBD1 | TRBV27 | NA | TGTGCCAGCAGATTAACAGGGGGCACAGGCTACACCTTC | CASRLTGGTGYTF
TRBJ1-1 | NA | TRBV27 | NA | TGTGCCAGCAGTTTATTAACGCCCAAGGGCGGGAACACTGAAGCTTTCTTT | CASSLLTPKGGNTEAFF
TRBJ2-5 | NA | TRBV25-1 | once | TGTGCCAGCAGTGGGACAGTGGCTGAGACCCAGTACTTC | CASSGTVAETQYF
TRBJ2-2 | NA | TRBV27 | NA | TGTGCCAGCAGTCACTTACAGGGACCCGCCGGGGAGCTGTTTTTT | CASSHLQGPAGELFF
TRBJ2-3 | NA | TRBV6-5 | once | TGTGCCAGCAGTTACTTGTCCGGGGAAGATACGCAGTATTTT | CASSYLSGEDTQYF
TRBJ2-1 | TRBD2 | TRBV7-8 | NA | TGTGCCAGCAGCTCACCAACGGGACTAGCCAGGAACAATGAGCAGTTCTTC | CASSSPTGLARNNEQFF
TRBJ1-5 | NA | TRBV28 | NA | TGTGCCAGCAGTTTCGAAGGGGGGCAGCCCCAGCATTTT | CASSFEGGQPQHF
TRBJ2-3 | TRBD2 | TRBV7-2 | NA | TGTGCCAGCAGCCCCGGGACTAGCGGATCAGATACGCAGTATTTT | CASSPGTSGSDTQYF
TRBJ2-1 | NA | TRBV5-1 | NA | TGCGCCAGCAGCTTGGGGCCGGGGGGCCCCCACAATGAGCAGTTCTTC | CASSLGPGGPHNEQFF
TRBJ2-7 | TRBD2 | TRBV27 | NA | TGTGCCAGCGGGCTTAGCGGGGGTATAAACGAGCAGTACTTC | CASGLSGGINEQYF
TRBJ2-1 | TRBD1 | TRBV11-2 | NA | TGTGCCAGCAGCTTCAGGGGGCGGCCCTACAATGAGCAGTTCTTC | CASSFRGRPYNEQFF
TRBJ2-1 | NA | TRBV13 | NA | TGTGCCAGCAGCGTCTTTATGGACAATGAGCAGTTCTTC | CASSVFMDNEQFF
TRBJ1-6 | NA | TRBV28 | once | TGTGCCAGCAGTTTAGGGGCCCGAAGCTCCTATAATTCACCCCTCCACTTT | CASSLGARSSYNSPLHF
TRBJ2-7 | NA | TRBV10-3 | NA | TGTGCCATCAGTGAGCCCGGGACGTCCTCCTACGAGCAGTACTTC | CAISEPGTSSYEQYF
TRBJ2-1 | TRBD2 | TRBV7-9 | NA | TGTGCCAGCAGCCCCGTGGGAGGGCTATACAATGAGCAGTTCTTC | CASSPVGGLYNEQFF
TRBJ2-7 | NA | TRBV19 | NA | TGTGCCAGTAGTGTGTACAGCGGCGTCACCTACGAGCAGTACTTC | CASSVYSGVTYEQYF
TRBJ1-4 | NA | TRBV28 | NA | TGTGCCAGCAGTTTATGGCCCCGGGAACTTGAAAAACTGTTTTTT | CASSLWPRELEKLFF
TRBJ2-1 | TRBD2 | TRBV6-5 | NA | TGTGCCAGCAGTTCTTGGACTAGCGGGAGCGGTGAGCAGTTCTTC | CASSSWTSGSGEQFF
TRBJ1-4 | TRBD1 | TRBV6-5 | NA | TGTGCCAGCAGCTCGGGACAGGGGGGTAATGAAAAACTGTTTTTT | CASSSGQGGNEKLFF
TRBJ1-6 | NA | TRBV5-6 | NA | TGTGCCAGCAGCTTTACAACAGGGTATTCACCCCTCCACTTT | CASSFTTGYSPLHF
TRBJ2-3 | NA | TRBV5-6 | NA | TGTGCCAGCAGCTTGTCCTCTCAAAGTGATACGCAGTATTTT | CASSLSSQSDTQYF
TRBJ2-7 | TRBD2 | TRBV19 | NA | TGTGCCAGTACGGAGCGGGGAACCTACGAGCAGTACTTC | CASTERGTYEQYF
TRBJ2-1 | NA | TRBV30 | NA | TGTGCCTGGATTCCGAGTGAGGGGGTAAATGAGCAGTTCTTC | CAWIPSEGVNEQFF
TRBJ1-2 | TRBD1 | TRBV28 | NA | TGTGCCAGCAGCCCACAGGGGATCTATAGCTACACCTTC | CASSPQGIYSYTF
TRBJ2-7 | TRBD2 | TRBV4-1 | NA | TGCGCCAGCAGCCAAGATCACCTAGCGGGAGCCTACGAGCAGTACTTC | CASSQDHLAGAYEQYF
TRBJ2-3 | NA | TRBV13 | NA | TGTGCCAGCAGCTTAAAGGACAGTTGGAGCACAGATACGCAGTATTTT | CASSLKDSWSTDTQYF
TRBJ2-3 | TRBD1 | TRBV29-1 | NA | TGCAGCGTGGGGGGACAGGGGGCGAGCACAGATACGCAGTATTTT | CSVGGQGASTDTQYF
TRBJ2-7 | NA | TRBV11-2 | NA | TGTGCCAGCAGCCCCTATGCGAGCTCCTACGAGCAGTACTTC | CASSPYASSYEQYF
TRBJ1-4 | NA | TRBV7-9 | NA | TGTGCCAGCAGCTTTAGCGAGGGGTCGGCTAATGAAAAACTGTTTTTT | CASSFSEGSANEKLFF
TRBJ2-1 | TRBD1 | TRBV10-2 | NA | TGCGCCAGCAGTGACAAGGACAGGGGATTCTTTTTGAGTCAGTTCTTC | CASSDKDRGFFLSQFF
TRBJ1-5 | TRBD1 | TRBV18 | NA | TGTGCCAGCTCACCGATCTTGGTGGACAGGACCTTGTTGCCCCAGCATTTT | CASSPILVDRTLLPQHF
TRBJ1-1 | NA | TRBV5-1 | once | TGCGCCAGCAGCCCCAAGGTAGGGGGGCTCACTGAAGCTTTCTTT | CASSPKVGGLTEAFF
TRBJ2-6 | TRBD2 | TRBV7-6 | NA | TGTGCCAGCAGCTACCTTCCCGGGGGGTTCTCTGGGGCCAACGTCCTGACTTTC | CASSYLPGGFSGANVLTF
TRBJ2-3 | NA | TRBV6-1 | many | TGTGCCAGCAGTGAAGGGCTCAACTTGGGCACAGATACGCAGTATTTT | CASSEGLNLGTDTQYF
TRBJ2-7 | NA | TRBV27 | NA | TGTGCCAGCAGTCCCGTCGTGGGGGCGCGGCAGTACTTC | CASSPVVGARQYF
TRBJ2-7 | TRBD2 | TRBV7-9 | NA | TGTGCCAGCAGCTCCCCGAGCGGGGGTTCCTACGAGCAGTACTTC | CASSSPSGGSYEQYF
TRBJ1-1 | TRBD1 | TRBV6-5 | NA | TGTGCCAGCAGTTACGACAGGGTGATGGGCGCTGAAGCTTTCTTT | CASSYDRVMGAEAFF
TRBJ2-3 | TRBD2 | TRBV2 | NA | TGTGCCAGCATAAAGGGACTAGCGGTCACCCCAGATACGCAGTATTTT | CASIKGLAVTPDTQYF
TRBJ1-1 | NA | TRBV5-1 | NA | TGCGCCAGCAGAGCAGGGATGAACACTGAAGCTTTCTTT | CASRAGMNTEAFF
TRBJ1-3 | NA | TRBV30 | NA | TGTGCCTGGAAAACAGGGACCTCTGGAAACACCATATATTTT | CAWKTGTSGNTIYF
TRBJ2-7 | NA | TRBV10-2 | NA | TGCGCCAGCGATGGGGGATCCAACACCTACGAGCAGTACTTC | CASDGGSNTYEQYF
TRBJ1-3 | NA | TRBV7-9 | NA | TGTGCCAGCAGCCTACAGGGAGAAAACACCATATATTTT | CASSLQGENTIYF
TRBJ1-2 | NA | TRBV7-9 | NA | TGTGCCAGCAGCTTAGCGATGACAGATGGCTACACCTTC | CASSLAMTDGYTF
TRBJ2-3 | TRBD2 | TRBV7-9 | NA | TGTGCCAGCAGCCAAAATCCCTGGGGAGGGTTGGATACGCAGTATTTT | CASSQNPWGGLDTQYF
TRBJ2-5 | NA | TRBV9 | NA | TGTGCCAGCAGCGTAGAAGGGATGTACCAAGAGACCCAGTACTTC | CASSVEGMYQETQYF
TRBJ1-1 | NA | TRBV29-1 | NA | TGCAGCGTGCCATCGGGGGGTGAAGCTTTCTTT | CSVPSGGEAFF
TRBJ2-2 | NA | TRBV6-1 | once | TGTGCCAGCCACAAAACGAACACCGGGGAGCTGTTTTTT | CASHKTNTGELFF
TRBJ2-2 | NA | TRBV27 | NA | TGTGCCAGCAGTCAGCAGGGAGTCTCGCACACCGGGGAGCTGTTTTTT | CASSQQGVSHTGELFF
TRBJ1-2 | TRBD1 | TRBV6-4 | NA | TGTGCCAGCAGAGGCAGGGGGCTCCCTCACGGCTACACCTTC | CASRGRGLPHGYTF
TRBJ2-3 | TRBD2 | TRBV7-8 | NA | TGTGCCAGCAGCTTAGGGGGACTAGCGGTAAATACGCAGTATTTT | CASSLGGLAVNTQYF
TRBJ2-7 | NA | TRBV6-5 | NA | TGTGCCAGCAGTTACTCGAATGGGAGAGACTTTAGCGAGCAGTACTTC | CASSYSNGRDFSEQYF